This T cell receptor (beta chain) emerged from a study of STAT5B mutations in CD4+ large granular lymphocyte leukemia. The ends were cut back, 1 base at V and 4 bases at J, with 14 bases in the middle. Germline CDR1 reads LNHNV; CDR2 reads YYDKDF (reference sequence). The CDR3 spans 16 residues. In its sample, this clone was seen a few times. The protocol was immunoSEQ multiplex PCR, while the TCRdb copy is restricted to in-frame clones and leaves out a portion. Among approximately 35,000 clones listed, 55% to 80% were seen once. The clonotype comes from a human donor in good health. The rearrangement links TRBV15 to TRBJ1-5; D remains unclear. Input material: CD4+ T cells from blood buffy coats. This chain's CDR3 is CATSRAEGLGNQPQHF. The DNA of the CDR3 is TGTGCCACCAGCAGAGCTGAGGGTTTGGGGAATCAGCCCCAGCATTTT.